The 29 T cell receptor beta chains listed next were all sequenced from one sample in a study of Ad26.COV2.S vaccination and SARS-CoV-2 variants. TCRdb's table, derived via immunoSEQ multiplex PCR, lists solely in-frame clones and lacks some. Of 300,000 to 400,000 clones in the sample, about nine tenths are singletons; the top ten hold around 3.6%. Stated treatment: some 19 received Ad26.COV2.S at low or high dose, single or two shots; about 5 received placebo; per-sample allocation not given. Day 63 after the first injection of vaccine or placebo was the sampling time. Sequences were derived from peripheral blood, sampled in a trial of Ad26.COV2.S vaccine versus placebo. These receptors were taken from a person between 18 and 60 years old who received the Ad26.COV2.S COVID-19 vaccine or a placebo.

The rearrangement joins TRBV3-1 (or the pseudogene TRBV3-2) to TRBJ1-1; no clear D. V lost 1 base, J lost 2 bases, and 11 bases lay in between. Germline CDR1 LGHDT, CDR2 YNNKEL (reference sequence). The CDR3 loop spans 15 amino acids. In DNA, the CDR3 is TGTGCCAGCAGCCAAGGGGTCGCAATCAACACTGAAGCTTTCTTT. Protein product: CASSQGVAINTEAFF.

This chain joins TRBV9 and TRBJ1-1; D is unresolved. CDR1 and CDR2 (germline): SGDLS, YYNGEE. CDR3 length: 13 amino acids. Trimming took 4 bases from V and 3 from J, leaving 10 bases between them. The CDR3 DNA follows: TGTGCCAGCAGCCCCGGGGTTTACACTGAAGCTTTCTTT. Translated: CASSPGVYTEAFF.

This clone showed up just once. The chain joins TRBV27 to TRBJ1-1; D is undetermined. From germline, CDR1 is MNHEY and CDR2 SMNVEV (reference sequence). The CDR3 spans 13 residues. The V end lost 5 bases, the J end lost 2 bases, and 9 bases lay between the germline ends. CDR3 DNA: TGTGCCAGCAGTACCCAGCATAACACTGAAGCTTTCTTT. Translating it yields CASSTQHNTEAFF.

This clone was observed a single time. This chain uses TRBV18 with TRBJ1-6, with D possibly TRBD1 on 6 matching bases. Per germline, CDR1 KGHSH and CDR2 LQKENI. Trimming stripped 3 bases from V and 6 bases from J, with 12 bases between. This CDR3 is 15 amino acids long. In nucleotides, the CDR3 is TGTGCCAGCTCACCGCGGACAGCGCTTAATTCACCCCTCCACTTT. It encodes CASSPRTALNSPLHF. Full variable domain (rest looked up from reference TRBV18 and TRBJ1-6): NAGVMQNPRHLVRRRGQEARLRCSPMKGHSHVYWYRQLPEEGLKFMVYLQKENIIDESGMPKERFSAEFPKEGPSILRIQQVVRGDSAAYFCASSPRTALNSPLHFGNGTRLTVT.

Comment on this clone: Other DNA sequences in this specimen translate into the identical CDR3. This chain uses TRBV3-1 (or the pseudogene TRBV3-2) with TRBJ1-1; D not resolved. Trimming stripped 1 base from V and 6 bases from J, with 3 bases between. The CDR3 runs to 11 residues. Germline V gives CDR1 LGHDT, CDR2 YNNKEL (reference sequence). The DNA of the CDR3 is TGTGCCAGCAGCCAAGGTCCTGAAGCTTTCTTT. This sequence encodes CASSQGPEAFF.

The chain joins TRBV18 to TRBJ1-2, with 12 bases that match TRBD1. The CDR3 is 16 residues long. Per the germline V gene, CDR1 is KGHSH and CDR2 is LQKENI. The V segment lost 3 bases and the J segment 4 bases; nucleotides outside the gene matches: 6. The CDR3 DNA reads as TGTGCCAGCTCACCGGGACAGGGGGCGCAGTCCTATGGCTACACCTTC. It is translated as CASSPGQGAQSYGYTF.

Comment on this clone: This same CDR3 is encoded by further DNA sequences in the sample. The chain combines TRBV5-1 with TRBJ2-2; D remains unclear. Per germline, CDR1 SGHRS and CDR2 YFSETQ. This CDR3 has 13 amino acids. With 0 bases removed from V and 4 bases from J, the gap between germline ends came to 4 bases. The CDR3 nucleotides are TGCGCCAGCAGCTTGGCCGGCACCGGGGAGCTGTTTTTT. It is translated as CASSLAGTGELFF.

The chain carries TRBV11-1 and TRBJ1-1; possible D gene TRBD1, 5 bases. The germline V gene has CDR1 SGHAT and CDR2 FQDESV (reference sequence). CDR3 length: 13 residues. V was pared by 5 bases and J by 7 bases, with 14 bases between. The CDR3 DNA reads as TGTGCCAGCAGCCCAGGGCTTTGGGATGAAGCTTTCTTT. Translation gives CASSPGLWDEAFF.

The chain uses TRBV14 and TRBJ1-1, with unresolved D. V lost 3 bases, J lost 7 bases, and 15 bases lay in between. Germline values: CDR1 SGHDN, CDR2 FVKESK. CDR3 length: 14 amino acids. CDR3 amino acids: CASSHASRQLEAFF. Here the CDR3 DNA reads TGTGCCAGCAGCCATGCCTCGAGACAACTTGAAGCTTTCTTT.

The chain carries TRBV2 and TRBJ1-1, with 8 bases that match TRBD1. The CDR3 length is 12 residues. The ends lost 10 bases at V and 6 bases at J; junction bases unmatched: 7. Germline V lookup: CDR1 SNHLY, CDR2 FYNNEI. The CDR3 bases are TGTGCCACAGGGGGCTCGAAGGCTGAAGCTTTCTTT. It codes for CATGGSKAEAFF.

This chain connects TRBV4-3 to TRBJ1-2; D call uncertain. V lost 0 bases, J lost 6 bases, and 8 bases lay in between. Per the germline V gene, CDR1 is LGHNA and CDR2 is YSLEER. The CDR3 has 13 residues. The CDR3 reads CASSQDQTDGYTF. The DNA for the CDR3 is TGCGCCAGCAGCCAAGATCAGACGGATGGCTACACCTTC.

V and J are TRBV3-1 (or the pseudogene TRBV3-2) and TRBJ2-5; TRBD2 is a possible D gene (6 bases). Germline CDR1 LGHDT, CDR2 YNNKEL (reference sequence). V was trimmed by 1 base and J by 3 bases, leaving 12 bases between them. This CDR3 contains 15 residues. The CDR3 region is CASSQVEPSEETQYF. As DNA, the CDR3 is TGTGCCAGCAGCCAAGTCGAACCTAGCGAAGAGACCCAGTACTTC.

About this clone itself: Other DNA sequences in the sample encode the same CDR3. The rearrangement links TRBV12-3 or TRBV12-4 to TRBJ1-1, with D unclear. The CDR3 has 11 amino acids. Trimming shortened V by 1 base and J by 5 bases, and 2 bases separated the two germline ends. Here the CDR3 reads CASSLGTEAFF. The CDR3 nucleotides read TGTGCCAGCAGTTTAGGGACTGAAGCTTTCTTT.

This clone was counted a few times. The chain couples TRBV27 to TRBJ1-1, with D unclear. V was clipped by 0 bases and J by 1 base, with 9 bases between them. CDR3 length: 15 residues. Germline V lookup: CDR1 MNHEY, CDR2 SMNVEV (reference sequence). CDR3 sequence reads: CASSLSAARNTEAFF. CDR3 DNA sequence: TGTGCCAGCAGTTTATCGGCTGCTAGGAACACTGAAGCTTTCTTT.

The chain uses TRBV12-5 and TRBJ2-7; D is perhaps TRBD1 or TRBD2 (6 bases each). The CDR3 runs to 15 residues. The germline V and J ends were trimmed by 6 bases and 7 bases, with 22 bases remaining between them. Germline CDR1 and CDR2: LGHNT and FRNRAP. This CDR3 reads CASGGGIHPLWEQYF. DNA for the CDR3: TGTGCTAGTGGGGGGGGCATCCACCCCCTCTGGGAGCAGTACTTC.

V and J are TRBV4-1 and TRBJ1-1, with D perhaps matching TRBD1 (6 bases). The CDR3 totals 16 residues. V gave up 1 base and J gave up 1 base, with 13 bases separating them. CDR1 is MGHRA, CDR2 YSYEKL, per germline. CDR3 in DNA: TGCGCCAGCAGCCAAGCAGGGGCCGTTGCGAACACTGAAGCTTTCTTT. Protein sequence: CASSQAGAVANTEAFF.

The CDR3 sequence is CAISDQKSSYNEQFF. The CDR3 region has the DNA TGTGCCATCAGTGATCAAAAGAGCTCCTACAATGAGCAGTTCTTC. The chain uses TRBV10-3 and TRBJ2-1, with D unresolved. The CDR3 covers 15 residues. CDR1 and CDR2 from the germline V gene are ENHRY and SYGVKD. The V end was cut by 3 bases, the J end by 0 bases, with 9 bases between.

J is TRBJ1-1 and V is TRBV29-1; unclear D gene. V lost 3 bases to trimming and J lost 1 base, with 6 bases between them. CDR3 length: 12 amino acids. The germline V gene encodes CDR1 SQVTM and CDR2 ANQGSEA. The CDR3 sequence: CSVENQNTEAFF. CDR3 bases: TGCAGCGTTGAGAATCAGAACACTGAAGCTTTCTTT. Full variable domain (outside the CDR3, taken from reference TRBV29-1 and TRBJ1-1): SAVISQKPSRDICQRGTSLTIQCQVDSQVTMMFWYRQQPGQSLTLIATANQGSEATYESGFVIDKFPISRPNLTFSTLTVSNMSPEDSSIYLCSVENQNTEAFFGQGTRLTVV.

The chain uses TRBV5-1 and TRBJ1-2, with 9 bases identical to TRBD1. V gave up 4 bases and J gave up 8 bases; unmatched junction bases: 12. Germline loops: CDR1 SGHRS, CDR2 YFSETQ. The CDR3 contains 15 residues. DNA for the CDR3: TGCGCCAGCAGCACTGGCGGGGGGGACAGGGAAGGCTACACCTTC. It translates to CASSTGGGDREGYTF.

The rearrangement uses TRBV6-4 and TRBJ1-2; D is possibly TRBD1 (6 bases). Trimming took off 0 bases at V and 4 bases at J, with 9 bases between the two ends. The CDR3 runs 14 residues. The germline V gene has CDR1 MRHNA and CDR2 SNTAGT. The CDR3 DNA follows: TGTGCCAGCAGTGACTCGGCAGGGGCCTATGGCTACACCTTC. Translation: CASSDSAGAYGYTF.

The rearrangement joins TRBV19 to TRBJ2-1, with no clear D. This CDR3 comprises 12 residues. CDR1 is LNHDA and CDR2 is SQIVND in the germline V gene (reference sequence). V was clipped by 4 bases and J by 2 bases, with 3 bases between them. The CDR3 region is CASSNTYNEQFF. The CDR3 coding sequence is TGTGCCAGTAGTAACACCTACAATGAGCAGTTCTTC.

The chain carries TRBV4-2 and TRBJ2-7, with a tentative D call TRBD1 (5 bases). The CDR3 totals 15 residues. V was trimmed by 1 base and J by 5 bases, leaving 15 bases between them. Germline V gene lookup returns CDR1 LGHNA and CDR2 YNFKEQ. CDR3 amino acids: CASSQAEGWGDEQYF. Here the CDR3 DNA reads TGTGCCAGCAGCCAAGCTGAAGGATGGGGCGACGAGCAGTACTTC.

The CDR3 spells CASSFVGLDNQPQHF. In nucleotides, the CDR3 is TGTGCCAGCAGTTTCGTGGGATTGGACAATCAGCCCCAGCATTTT. This chain uses TRBV28 with TRBJ1-5; D not resolved. This CDR3 comprises 15 residues. Trimming removed 3 bases from V and 3 bases from J, with 12 bases in between. Germline V lookup: CDR1 MDHEN, CDR2 SYDVKM. The full variable domain, rest sourced from reference TRBV28 and TRBJ1-5, is DVKVTQSSRYLVKRTGEKVFLECVQDMDHENMFWYRQDPGLGLRLIYFSYDVKMKEKGDIPEGYSVSREKKERFSLILESASTNQTSMYLCASSFVGLDNQPQHFGDGTRLSIL.

This chain connects TRBV5-1 to TRBJ1-2, with 9 bases matching TRBD1. Trimming cost V 4 bases and J 0 bases; bases outside gene matches: 10. The V gene's germline CDR1 is SGHRS and CDR2 YFSETQ. The CDR3 extends over 17 amino acids. CDR3: CASSPRDRVLTNYGYTF. CDR3 in DNA: TGCGCCAGCAGCCCCCGGGACAGGGTACTAACTAACTATGGCTACACCTTC.

The chain couples TRBV10-3 to TRBJ2-1; 7 nucleotides agree with TRBD2. The junction had 21 bases not matched to a gene; V was cut back by 7 bases and J by 9 bases. The CDR3 consists of 17 residues. From germline, CDR1 is ENHRY and CDR2 SYGVKD. The CDR3 nucleotides read TGTGCCATCATGGAATTCCCCGTCTCCACTAGCGCTGCTGAGCAGTTCTTC. Protein product: CAIMEFPVSTSAAEQFF.

This sequence joins TRBV6-1 and TRBJ2-7; D possibly corresponds to TRBD1 (6 bases). V lost 2 bases and J lost 3, with 11 bases in between. CDR3 size: 14 residues. CDR1 and CDR2 (germline): MNHNS, SASEGT. In DNA, the CDR3 is TGTGCCAGCAGTGAAACAGGGAGCCACTACGAGCAGTACTTC. Its protein is CASSETGSHYEQYF.

The chain uses TRBV10-3 and TRBJ2-1, with D possibly being TRBD1 or TRBD2 (6 bases each). V lost 6 bases and J 7 bases, leaving 19 bases between the germline ends. CDR3 length equals 15 residues. Germline V gene sequence: CDR1 ENHRY, CDR2 SYGVKD. Here the CDR3 reads CAISPGGLTGNEQFF. As DNA, the CDR3 is TGTGCCATCAGCCCTGGGGGGCTTACAGGGAATGAGCAGTTCTTC.

The genes are TRBV9 and TRBJ2-3; 9 bases map to TRBD2. The CDR3 sequence is 15 residues long. Germline loops: CDR1 SGDLS, CDR2 YYNGEE. V gave up 3 bases and J gave up 2 bases; unmatched junction bases: 4. In nucleotides, the CDR3 is TGTGCCAGCAGCGGTAGCGGGGGTCACACAGATACGCAGTATTTT. Its protein product is CASSGSGGHTDTQYF.

The chain is built from TRBV7-2 and TRBJ2-5, with D possibly matching TRBD1 (5 bases). This CDR3 contains 15 residues. Germline V gives CDR1 SGHTA, CDR2 FQGNSA. The ends were cut back, 1 base at V and 0 bases at J, with 9 bases in the middle. CDR3 nucleotides: TGTGCCAGCAGCTTAGTTAGGGGATACCAAGAGACCCAGTACTTC. Amino acids: CASSLVRGYQETQYF. Using reference TRBV7-2 and TRBJ2-5 for the parts outside the CDR3, the full variable domain is GAGVSQSPSNKVTEKGKDVELRCDPISGHTALYWYRQSLGQGLEFLIYFQGNSAPDKSGLPSDRFSAERTGGSVSTLTIQRTQQEDSAVYLCASSLVRGYQETQYFGPGTRLLVL.